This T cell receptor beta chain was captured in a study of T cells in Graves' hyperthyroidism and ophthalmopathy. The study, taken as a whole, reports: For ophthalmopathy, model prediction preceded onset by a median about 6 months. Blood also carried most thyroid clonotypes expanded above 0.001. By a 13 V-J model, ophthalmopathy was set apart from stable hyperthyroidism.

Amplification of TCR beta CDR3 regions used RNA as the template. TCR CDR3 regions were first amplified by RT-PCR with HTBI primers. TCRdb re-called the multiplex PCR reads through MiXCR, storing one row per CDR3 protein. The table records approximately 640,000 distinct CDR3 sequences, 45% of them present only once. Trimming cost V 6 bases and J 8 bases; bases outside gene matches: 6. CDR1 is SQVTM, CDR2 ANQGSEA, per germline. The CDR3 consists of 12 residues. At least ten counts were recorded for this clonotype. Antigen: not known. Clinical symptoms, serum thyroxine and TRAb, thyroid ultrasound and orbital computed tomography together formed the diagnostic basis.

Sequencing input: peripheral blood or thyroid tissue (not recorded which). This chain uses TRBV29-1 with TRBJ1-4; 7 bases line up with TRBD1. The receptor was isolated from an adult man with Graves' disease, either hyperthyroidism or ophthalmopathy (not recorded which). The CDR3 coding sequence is TGCAGCGTAGACAGGGCGGGAGAAAAACTGTTTTTT. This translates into CSVDRAGEKLFF.